This TCR beta chain was recorded in a study of blood T cell repertoires in COVID-19. In germline, CDR1 is MDHEN, CDR2 SYDVKM. The CDR3 extends over 11 amino acids. V lost 3 bases to trimming and J lost 6 bases, with 4 bases between them. Seattle-derived patients entered the study during active infection and were followed longitudinally. The data were produced by immunoSEQ multiplex PCR, yet TCRdb's version contains in-frame clones alone and is incomplete. This sample has around 480,000 clones, with 70% to 90% found just once. The sequence was collected from a woman between 45 and 65 years old with COVID-19, enrolled during active disease. This chain links TRBV28 with TRBJ2-3, with D unclear. Source material: peripheral blood. CDR3 nucleotides: TGTGCCAGCAGTTTTCAGGATACGCAGTATTTT. This encodes CASSFQDTQYF.